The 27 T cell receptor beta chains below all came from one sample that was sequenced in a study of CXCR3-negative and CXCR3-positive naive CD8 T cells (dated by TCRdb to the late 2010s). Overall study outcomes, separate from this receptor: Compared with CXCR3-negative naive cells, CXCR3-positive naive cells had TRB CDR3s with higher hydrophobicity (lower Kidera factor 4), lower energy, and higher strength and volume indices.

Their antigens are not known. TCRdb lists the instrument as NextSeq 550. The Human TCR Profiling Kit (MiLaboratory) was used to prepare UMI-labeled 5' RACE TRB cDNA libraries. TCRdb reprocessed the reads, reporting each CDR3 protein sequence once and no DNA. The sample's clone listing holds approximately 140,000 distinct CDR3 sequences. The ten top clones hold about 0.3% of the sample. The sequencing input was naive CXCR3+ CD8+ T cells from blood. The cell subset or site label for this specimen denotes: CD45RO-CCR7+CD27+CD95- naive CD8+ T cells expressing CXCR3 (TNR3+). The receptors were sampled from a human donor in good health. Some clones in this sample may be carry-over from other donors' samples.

This CDR3 reads CATSGLPDAEQYF. The chain has TRBV4-2 and TRBJ2-7; checking the TCRdb D call of TRBD2 is not possible without DNA. The CDR3 contains 13 residues. Germline assignment: CDR1 LGHNA and CDR2 YNFKEQ.

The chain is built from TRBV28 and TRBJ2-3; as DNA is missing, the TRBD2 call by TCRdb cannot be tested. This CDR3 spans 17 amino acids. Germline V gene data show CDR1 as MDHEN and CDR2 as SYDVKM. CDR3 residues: CASRLLLLRGPADTQYF.

CDR3 sequence: CSVEGTKISERGGPGDTQYF. This chain links TRBV29-1 with TRBJ2-3; TCRdb's D call of TRBD2 is untestable without DNA. The germline V gene has CDR1 SQVTM and CDR2 ANQGSEA. The length of the CDR3 is 20 residues.

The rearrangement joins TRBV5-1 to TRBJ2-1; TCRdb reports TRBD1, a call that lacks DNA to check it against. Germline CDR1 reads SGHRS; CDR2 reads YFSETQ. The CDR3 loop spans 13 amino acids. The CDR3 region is CASSYLTGDEQFF.

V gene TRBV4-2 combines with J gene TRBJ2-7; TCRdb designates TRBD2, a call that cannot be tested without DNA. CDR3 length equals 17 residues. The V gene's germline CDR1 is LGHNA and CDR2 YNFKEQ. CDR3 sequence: CASSQALLAGDSYEQYF.

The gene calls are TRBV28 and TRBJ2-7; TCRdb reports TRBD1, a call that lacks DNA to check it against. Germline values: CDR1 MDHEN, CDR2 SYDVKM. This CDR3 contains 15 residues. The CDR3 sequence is CASSPPTGVNYEQYF.

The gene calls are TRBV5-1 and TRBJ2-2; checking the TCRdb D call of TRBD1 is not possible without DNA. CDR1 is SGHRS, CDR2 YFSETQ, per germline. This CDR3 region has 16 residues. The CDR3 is CASSYVPVKNTGELFF.

CDR3 in amino acids: CSVVAAVNTGELFF. V usage is TRBV29-1 and J usage is TRBJ2-2. The length of the CDR3 is 14 residues. Germline values: CDR1 SQVTM, CDR2 ANQGSEA.

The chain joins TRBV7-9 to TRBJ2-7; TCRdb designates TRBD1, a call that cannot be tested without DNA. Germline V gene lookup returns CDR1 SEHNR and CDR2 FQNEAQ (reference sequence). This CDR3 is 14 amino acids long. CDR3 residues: CASSLGPGPGEQYF.

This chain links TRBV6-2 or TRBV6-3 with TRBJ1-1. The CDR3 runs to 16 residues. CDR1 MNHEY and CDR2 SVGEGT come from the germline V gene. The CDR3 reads CASSYSSDLMNTEAFF.

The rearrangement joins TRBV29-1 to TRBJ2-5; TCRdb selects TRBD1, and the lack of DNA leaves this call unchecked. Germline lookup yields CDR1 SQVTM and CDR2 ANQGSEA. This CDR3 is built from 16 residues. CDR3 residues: CSVKPNRVPYQETQYF.

CDR3 sequence: CSVEGSGGMNEQYF. The genes are TRBV29-1 and TRBJ2-7; the TRBD1 assignment by TCRdb is unverifiable without DNA. Germline V gene lookup returns CDR1 SQVTM and CDR2 ANQGSEA. CDR3 length: 14 amino acids.

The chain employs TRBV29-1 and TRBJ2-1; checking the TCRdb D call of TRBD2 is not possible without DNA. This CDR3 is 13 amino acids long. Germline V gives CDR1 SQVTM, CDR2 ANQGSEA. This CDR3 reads CSVRREEDNEQFF.

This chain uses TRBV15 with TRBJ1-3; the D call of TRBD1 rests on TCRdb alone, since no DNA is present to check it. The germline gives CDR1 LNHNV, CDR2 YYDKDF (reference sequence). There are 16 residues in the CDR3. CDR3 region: CAAARERGGSGNTIYF.

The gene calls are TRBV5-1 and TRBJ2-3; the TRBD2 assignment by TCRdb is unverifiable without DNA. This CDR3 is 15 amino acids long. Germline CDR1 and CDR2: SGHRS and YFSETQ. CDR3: CASSLASGGPDTQYF.

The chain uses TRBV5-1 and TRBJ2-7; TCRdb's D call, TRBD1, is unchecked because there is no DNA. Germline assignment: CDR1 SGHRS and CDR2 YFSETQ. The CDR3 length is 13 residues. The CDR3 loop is CASRPSPLGEQYF. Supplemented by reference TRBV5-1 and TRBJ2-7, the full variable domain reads KAGVTQTPRYLIKTRGQQVTLSCSPISGHRSVSWYQQTPGQGLQFLFEYFSETQRNKGNFPGRFSGRQFSNSRSEMNVSTLELGDSALYLCASRPSPLGEQYFGPGTRLTVT.

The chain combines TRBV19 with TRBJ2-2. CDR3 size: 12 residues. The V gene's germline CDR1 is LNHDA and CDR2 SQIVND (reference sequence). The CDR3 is CASSRDTGELFF.

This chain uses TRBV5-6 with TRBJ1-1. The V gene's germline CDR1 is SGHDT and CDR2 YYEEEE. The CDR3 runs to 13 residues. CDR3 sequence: CASSLTENTEAFF. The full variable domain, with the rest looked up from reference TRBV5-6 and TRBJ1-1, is DAGVTQSPTHLIKTRGQQVTLRCSPKSGHDTVSWYQQALGQGPQFIFQYYEEEERQRGNFPDRFSGHQFPNYSSELNVNALLLGDSALYLCASSLTENTEAFFGQGTRLTVV.

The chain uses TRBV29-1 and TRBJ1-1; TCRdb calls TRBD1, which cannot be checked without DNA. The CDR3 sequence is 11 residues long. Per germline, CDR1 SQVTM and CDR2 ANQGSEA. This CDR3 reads CSVLGGTEAFF. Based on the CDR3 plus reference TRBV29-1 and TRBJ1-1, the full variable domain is SAVISQKPSRDICQRGTSLTIQCQVDSQVTMMFWYRQQPGQSLTLIATANQGSEATYESGFVIDKFPISRPNLTFSTLTVSNMSPEDSSIYLCSVLGGTEAFFGQGTRLTVV.

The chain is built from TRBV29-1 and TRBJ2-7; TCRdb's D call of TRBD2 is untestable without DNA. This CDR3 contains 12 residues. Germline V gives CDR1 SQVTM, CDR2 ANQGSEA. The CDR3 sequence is CSVSGNSYEQYF.

CDR3 region: CASSQDLGAQGYTF. V and J are TRBV3-1 and TRBJ1-2; TCRdb calls TRBD1, which cannot be checked without DNA. Germline V gene data show CDR1 as LGHDT and CDR2 as YNNKEL (reference sequence). The CDR3 spans 14 residues.

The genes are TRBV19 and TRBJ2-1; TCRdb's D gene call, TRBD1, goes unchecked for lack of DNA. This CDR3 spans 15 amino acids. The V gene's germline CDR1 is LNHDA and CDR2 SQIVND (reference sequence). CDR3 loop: CASSIRGTGVNEQFF.

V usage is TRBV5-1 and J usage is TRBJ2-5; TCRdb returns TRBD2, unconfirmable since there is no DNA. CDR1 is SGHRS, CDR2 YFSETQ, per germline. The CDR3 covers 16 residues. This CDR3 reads CASSPATSGGAETQYF.

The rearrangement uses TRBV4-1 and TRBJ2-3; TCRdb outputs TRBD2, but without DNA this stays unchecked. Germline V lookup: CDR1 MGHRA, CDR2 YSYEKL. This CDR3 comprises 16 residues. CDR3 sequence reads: CASSLGASGIPDTQYF.

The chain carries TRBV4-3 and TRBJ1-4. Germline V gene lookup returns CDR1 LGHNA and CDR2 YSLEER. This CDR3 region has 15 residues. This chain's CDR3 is CASSQDRGGNEKLFF.

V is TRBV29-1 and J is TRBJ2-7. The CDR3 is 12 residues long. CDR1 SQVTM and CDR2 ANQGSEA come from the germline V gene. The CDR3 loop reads CSVEDLRDEQYF.

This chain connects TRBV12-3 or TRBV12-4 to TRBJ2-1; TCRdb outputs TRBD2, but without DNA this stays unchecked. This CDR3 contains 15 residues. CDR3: CASSFLAGGTNEQFF.